The rows below give T cell receptor beta chains drawn from one sample of a study of CXCR3-negative and CXCR3-positive naive CD8 T cells. After re-calling the 5' RACE reads, TCRdb lists one entry per CDR3 protein, DNA absent. The ten most abundant clones cover around 1.4% of a sample with approximately 66,000 distinct CDR3 sequences. Specimen: naive CXCR3- CD8+ T cells from blood. The receptors originated from a human donor in good health. Some clones in this sample may be carry-over from other donors' samples. Each CDR3 is given with its conserved first and last residue. Fields, in order: V gene, J gene, CDR3 protein.

>TRBV21-1|TRBJ2-7
CASSKACRQEPYEQYF
>TRBV6-6|TRBJ2-2
CASSSTWDGELFF
>TRBV12-3/TRBV12-4|TRBJ1-5
CASSLLSGKPQHF
>TRBV10-3|TRBJ1-1
CASSYPPLYENTEAFF
>TRBV4-1|TRBJ2-7
CASSPGGAGGGYEQYF
>TRBV7-9|TRBJ2-3
CASSSSGLAGVTDTQYF
>TRBV29-1|TRBJ1-4
CSVEVPGAGEKLFF
>TRBV14|TRBJ1-1
CASSSRQGLNTEAFF
>TRBV28|TRBJ2-7
CASSPGTGPRAYEQYF
>TRBV29-1|TRBJ1-2
CSVILQSDYGYTF
>TRBV7-9|TRBJ1-1
CASRSSYTAEAFF
>TRBV29-1|TRBJ1-2
CSVVGQGVDGYTF
>TRBV29-1|TRBJ1-4
CSAKTGNDEKLFF
>TRBV4-2|TRBJ1-1
CASSQDWRRAGVNTEAFF
>TRBV29-1|TRBJ1-1
CSVVVNTEAFF
>TRBV20-1|TRBJ2-1
CSARGLADHNEQFF
>TRBV15|TRBJ1-5
CATSRTSISNQPQHF
>TRBV19|TRBJ2-2
CASSPLSGHNTGELFF
>TRBV11-3|TRBJ2-1
CASSFSGVNNEQFF
>TRBV29-1|TRBJ2-1
CSVDRGIDNEQFF
>TRBV11-2|TRBJ2-7
CASSLEASWAYEQYF
>TRBV29-1|TRBJ2-1
CSVVYPGQGYNEQFF
>TRBV7-9|TRBJ2-7
CASSLFLSYEQYF
>TRBV12-3/TRBV12-4|TRBJ2-1
CASSLRTFNEQFF
>TRBV20-1|TRBJ2-6
CSAIQGKESGANVLTF
>TRBV24-1|TRBJ2-1
CATSDLPGQSQFF
>TRBV12-3/TRBV12-4|TRBJ2-5
CASSFFVGETQYF
>TRBV20-1|TRBJ2-7
CSARDGESNSYEQYF
>TRBV29-1|TRBJ1-2
CSVDPGGADGYTF
>TRBV7-6|TRBJ2-7
CASSLAGDAYEQYF
>TRBV20-1|TRBJ2-7
CSARDQNQHPQGARWANPYEQYF
>TRBV28|TRBJ2-1
CASRPTSGGAHEQFF
>TRBV12-3/TRBV12-4|TRBJ2-2
CASSPSGRINTGELFF
>TRBV9|TRBJ1-2
CASSPGSRDYGYTF
>TRBV9|TRBJ2-1
CASSGTSGVSDEQFF
>TRBV11-2|TRBJ2-7
CASSLGRDGHEQYF
>TRBV28|TRBJ2-7
CASTPEAGTPYEQYF
>TRBV3-1|TRBJ2-5
CASMRGLEGTQYF
>TRBV6-2/TRBV6-3|TRBJ2-5
CASRDGRMNRVDQETQYF
>TRBV20-1|TRBJ2-5
CSVRIPGLATQETQYF
>TRBV29-1|TRBJ2-1
CSVQTGYNEQFF
>TRBV13|TRBJ2-1
CASSPPGLAGDEQFF
>TRBV7-9|TRBJ2-1
CANKAREDWNEQFF
>TRBV20-1|TRBJ2-3
CSAIPGADTQYF
>TRBV9|TRBJ2-1
CASGGLEFDEQFF
>TRBV4-2|TRBJ1-1
CASNHQTRGMNTEAFF
>TRBV5-5|TRBJ2-3
CASSFRTGGTDTQYF
>TRBV2|TRBJ2-7
CASSEPGTGNYEQYF
>TRBV6-8|TRBJ2-7
CASATWGYEQYF
>TRBV28|TRBJ1-3
CASSLGGRGIGNTIYF
>TRBV5-1|TRBJ1-2
CASSLGTGMSPGYTF
>TRBV5-1|TRBJ1-1
CASSRPGNTEAFF
>TRBV28|TRBJ1-1
CASRSSGRQPNTEAFF
>TRBV29-1|TRBJ2-1
CSAEGTARDFNEQFF